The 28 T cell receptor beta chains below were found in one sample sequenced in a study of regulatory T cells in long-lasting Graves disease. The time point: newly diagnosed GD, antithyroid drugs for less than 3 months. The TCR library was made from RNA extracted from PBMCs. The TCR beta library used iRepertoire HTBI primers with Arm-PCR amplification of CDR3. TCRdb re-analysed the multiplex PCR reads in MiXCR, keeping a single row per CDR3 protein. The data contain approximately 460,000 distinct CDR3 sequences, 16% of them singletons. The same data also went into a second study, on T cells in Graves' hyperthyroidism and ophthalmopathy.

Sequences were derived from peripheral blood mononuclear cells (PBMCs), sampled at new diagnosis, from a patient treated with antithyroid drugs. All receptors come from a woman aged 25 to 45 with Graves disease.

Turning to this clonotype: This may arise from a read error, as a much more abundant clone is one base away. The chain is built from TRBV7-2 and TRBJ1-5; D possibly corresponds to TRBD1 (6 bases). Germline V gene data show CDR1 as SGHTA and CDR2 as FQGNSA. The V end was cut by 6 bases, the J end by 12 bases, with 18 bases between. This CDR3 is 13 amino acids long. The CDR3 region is CASSQGYGRLQHF. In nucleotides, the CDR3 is TGTGCCAGCAGTCAGGGGTATGGCAGACTCCAGCATTTT.

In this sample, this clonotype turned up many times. CDR3 nucleotide sequence: TGCAGTGCTACCTCGAGGGCCCACCTCTCCTACGAGCAGTACTTC. Translation gives CSATSRAHLSYEQYF. The V gene is TRBV20-1, the J gene TRBJ2-7; D might be TRBD2 (5 bases). The CDR3 covers 15 residues. Germline CDR1 reads DFQATT; CDR2 reads SNEGSKA (reference sequence). V lost 4 bases and J 0 bases, leaving 16 bases between the germline ends.

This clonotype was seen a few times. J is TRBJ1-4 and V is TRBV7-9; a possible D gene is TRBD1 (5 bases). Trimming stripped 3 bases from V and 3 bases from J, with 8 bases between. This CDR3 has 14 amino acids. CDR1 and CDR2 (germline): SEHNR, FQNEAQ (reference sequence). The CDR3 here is CASSFGQANEKLFF. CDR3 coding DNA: TGTGCCAGCAGCTTCGGACAAGCTAATGAAAAACTGTTTTTT.

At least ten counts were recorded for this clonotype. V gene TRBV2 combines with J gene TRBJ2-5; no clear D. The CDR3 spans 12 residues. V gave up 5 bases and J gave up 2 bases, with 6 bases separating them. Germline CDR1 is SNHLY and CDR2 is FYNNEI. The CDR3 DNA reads TGTGCCAGCAGTTCGTGGCAAGAGACCCAGTACTTC. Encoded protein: CASSSWQETQYF.

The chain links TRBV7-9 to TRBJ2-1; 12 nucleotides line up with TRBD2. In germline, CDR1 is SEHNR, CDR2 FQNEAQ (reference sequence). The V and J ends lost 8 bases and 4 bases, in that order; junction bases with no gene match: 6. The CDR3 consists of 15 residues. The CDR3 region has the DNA TGTGCCAGCGGGCTAGCGGGAGGGATGTACAATGAGCAGTTCTTC. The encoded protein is CASGLAGGMYNEQFF.

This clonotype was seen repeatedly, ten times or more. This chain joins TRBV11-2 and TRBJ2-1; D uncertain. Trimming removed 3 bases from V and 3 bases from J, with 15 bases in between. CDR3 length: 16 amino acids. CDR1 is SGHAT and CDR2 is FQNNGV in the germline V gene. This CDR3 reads CASSFAFLVGYNEQFF. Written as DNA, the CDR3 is TGTGCCAGCAGCTTTGCCTTTTTAGTTGGCTACAATGAGCAGTTCTTC. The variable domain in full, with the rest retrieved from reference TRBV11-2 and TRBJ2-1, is EAGVAQSPRYKIIEKRQSVAFWCNPISGHATLYWYQQILGQGPKLLIQFQNNGVVDDSQLPKDRFSAERLKGVDSTLKIQPAKLEDSAVYLCASSFAFLVGYNEQFFGPGTRLTVL.

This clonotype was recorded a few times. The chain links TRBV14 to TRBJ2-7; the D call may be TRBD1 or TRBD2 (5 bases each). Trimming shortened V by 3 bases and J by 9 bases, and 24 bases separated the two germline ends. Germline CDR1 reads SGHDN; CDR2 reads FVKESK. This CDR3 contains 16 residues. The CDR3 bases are TGTGCCAGCAGCCAGTACGGGACCGGTATACGAATTGTGCAGTACTTC. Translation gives CASSQYGTGIRIVQYF. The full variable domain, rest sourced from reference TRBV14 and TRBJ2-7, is EAGVTQFPSHSVIEKGQTVTLRCDPISGHDNLYWYRRVMGKEIKFLLHFVKESKQDESGMPNNRFLAERTGGTYSTLKVQPAELEDSGVYFCASSQYGTGIRIVQYFGPGTRLTVT.

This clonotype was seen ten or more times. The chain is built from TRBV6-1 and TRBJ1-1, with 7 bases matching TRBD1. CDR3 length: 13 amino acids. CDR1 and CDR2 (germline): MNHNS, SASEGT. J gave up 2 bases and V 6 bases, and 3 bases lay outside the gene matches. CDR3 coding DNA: TGTGCCAGCAGGACAGGGTTCAACACTGAAGCTTTCTTT. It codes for CASRTGFNTEAFF.

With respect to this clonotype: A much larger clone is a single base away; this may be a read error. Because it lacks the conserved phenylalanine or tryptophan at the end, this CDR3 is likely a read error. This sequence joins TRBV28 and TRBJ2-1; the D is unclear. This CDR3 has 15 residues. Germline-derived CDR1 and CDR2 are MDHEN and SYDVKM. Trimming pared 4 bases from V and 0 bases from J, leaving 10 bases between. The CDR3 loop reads CASSSQITSYNEQFS. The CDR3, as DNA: TGTGCCAGCAGTTCGCAGATTACCTCCTACAATGAGCAGTTCTCC.

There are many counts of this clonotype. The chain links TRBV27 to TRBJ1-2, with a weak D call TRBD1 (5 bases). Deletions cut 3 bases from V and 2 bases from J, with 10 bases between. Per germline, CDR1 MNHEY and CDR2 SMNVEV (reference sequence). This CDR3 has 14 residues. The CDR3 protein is CASSFGGGNYGYTF. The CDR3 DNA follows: TGTGCCAGCAGTTTCGGTGGGGGAAACTATGGCTACACCTTC.

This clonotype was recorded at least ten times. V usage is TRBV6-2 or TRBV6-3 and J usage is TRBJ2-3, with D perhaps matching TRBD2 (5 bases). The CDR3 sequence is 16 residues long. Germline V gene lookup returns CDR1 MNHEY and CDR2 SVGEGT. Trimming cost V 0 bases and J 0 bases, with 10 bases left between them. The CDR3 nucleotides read TGTGCCAGCAGTTACTCTGGGAGCGATAGCACAGATACGCAGTATTTT. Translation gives CASSYSGSDSTDTQYF.

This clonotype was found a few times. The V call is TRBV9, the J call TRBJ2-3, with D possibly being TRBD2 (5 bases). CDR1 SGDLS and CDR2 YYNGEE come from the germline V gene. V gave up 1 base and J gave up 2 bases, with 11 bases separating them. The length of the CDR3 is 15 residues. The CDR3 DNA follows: TGTGCCAGCAGCGTATACGGAGGATACACAGATACGCAGTATTTT. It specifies CASSVYGGYTDTQYF.

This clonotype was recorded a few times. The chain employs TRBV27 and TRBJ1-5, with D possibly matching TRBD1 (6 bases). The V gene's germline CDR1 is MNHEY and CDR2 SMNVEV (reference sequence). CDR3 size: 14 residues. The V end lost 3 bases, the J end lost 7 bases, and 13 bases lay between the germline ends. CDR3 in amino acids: CASSLAFDRQPQHF. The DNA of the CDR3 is TGTGCCAGCAGTTTGGCATTTGACAGGCAGCCCCAGCATTTT.

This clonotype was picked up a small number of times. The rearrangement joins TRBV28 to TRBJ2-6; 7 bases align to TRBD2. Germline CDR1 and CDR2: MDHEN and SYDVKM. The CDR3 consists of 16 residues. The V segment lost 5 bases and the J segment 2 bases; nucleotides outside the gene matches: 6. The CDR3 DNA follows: TGTGCCAGCAGTGGGGACTATGGGGCTGGGGCCAACGTCCTGACTTTC. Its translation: CASSGDYGAGANVLTF.

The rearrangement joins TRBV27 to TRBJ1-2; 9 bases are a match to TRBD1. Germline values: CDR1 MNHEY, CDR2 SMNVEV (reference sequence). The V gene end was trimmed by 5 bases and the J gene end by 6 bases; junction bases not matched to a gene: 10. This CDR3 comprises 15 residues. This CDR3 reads CASSSSGQGVDGYTF. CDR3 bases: TGTGCCAGCAGTAGTTCGGGACAGGGAGTGGATGGCTACACCTTC.

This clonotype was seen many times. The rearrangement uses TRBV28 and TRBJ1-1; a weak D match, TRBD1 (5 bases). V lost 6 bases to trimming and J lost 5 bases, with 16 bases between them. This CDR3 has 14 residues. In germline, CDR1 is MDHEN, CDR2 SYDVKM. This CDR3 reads CASSAQRGVTEAFF. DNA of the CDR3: TGTGCCAGCAGCGCCCAGCGAGGGGTGACTGAAGCTTTCTTT.

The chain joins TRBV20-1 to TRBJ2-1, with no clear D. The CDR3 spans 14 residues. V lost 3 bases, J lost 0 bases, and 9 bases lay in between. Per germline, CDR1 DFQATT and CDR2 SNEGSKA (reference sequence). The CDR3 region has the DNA TGCAGTGCTAGGATGGGCTCCTCCTACAATGAGCAGTTCTTC. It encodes CSARMGSSYNEQFF.

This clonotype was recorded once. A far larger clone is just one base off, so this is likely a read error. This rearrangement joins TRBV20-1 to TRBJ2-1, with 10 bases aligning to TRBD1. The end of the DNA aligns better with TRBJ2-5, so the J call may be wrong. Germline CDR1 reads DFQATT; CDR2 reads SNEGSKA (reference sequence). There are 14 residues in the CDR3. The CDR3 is CSATDRGLGETQYF. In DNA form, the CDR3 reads TGCAGTGCAACCGACAGGGGGCTGGGGGAGACCCAGTACTTC.

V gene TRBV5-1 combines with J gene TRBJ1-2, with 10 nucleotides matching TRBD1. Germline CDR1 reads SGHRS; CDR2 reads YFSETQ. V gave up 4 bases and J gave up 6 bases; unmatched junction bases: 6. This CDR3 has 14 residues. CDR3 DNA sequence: TGCGCCAGCAGCCTACCGGACAGGGGGAATGGCTACACCTTC. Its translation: CASSLPDRGNGYTF.

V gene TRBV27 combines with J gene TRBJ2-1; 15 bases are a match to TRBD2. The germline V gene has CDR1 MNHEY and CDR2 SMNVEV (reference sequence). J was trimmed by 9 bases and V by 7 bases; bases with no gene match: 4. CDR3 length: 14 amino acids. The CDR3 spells CASKGLAGGGEQFF. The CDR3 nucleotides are TGTGCCAGCAAAGGACTAGCGGGAGGGGGTGAGCAGTTCTTC.

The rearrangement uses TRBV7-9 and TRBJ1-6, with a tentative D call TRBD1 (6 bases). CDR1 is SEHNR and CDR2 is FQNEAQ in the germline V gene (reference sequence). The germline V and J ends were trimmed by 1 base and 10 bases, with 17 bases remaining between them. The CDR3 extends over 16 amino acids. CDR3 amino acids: CASSLETGLGGSPLHF. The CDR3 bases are TGTGCCAGCAGCTTAGAAACAGGGCTGGGAGGATCACCCCTCCACTTT.

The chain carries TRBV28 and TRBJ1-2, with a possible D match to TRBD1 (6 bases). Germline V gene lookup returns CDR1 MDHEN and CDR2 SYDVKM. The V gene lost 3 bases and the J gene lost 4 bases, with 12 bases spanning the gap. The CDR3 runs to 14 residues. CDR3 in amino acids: CASSFGGASYGYTF. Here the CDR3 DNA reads TGTGCCAGCAGTTTTGGGGGGGCGAGCTATGGCTACACCTTC.

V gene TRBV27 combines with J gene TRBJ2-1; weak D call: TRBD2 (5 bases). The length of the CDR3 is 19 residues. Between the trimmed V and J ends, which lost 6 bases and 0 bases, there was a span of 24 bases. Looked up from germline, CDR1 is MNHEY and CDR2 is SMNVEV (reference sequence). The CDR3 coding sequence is TGTGCCAGCAGCCGCAAGGGCCCGGGAAGGGCCGACTCCTACAATGAGCAGTTCTTC. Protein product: CASSRKGPGRADSYNEQFF.

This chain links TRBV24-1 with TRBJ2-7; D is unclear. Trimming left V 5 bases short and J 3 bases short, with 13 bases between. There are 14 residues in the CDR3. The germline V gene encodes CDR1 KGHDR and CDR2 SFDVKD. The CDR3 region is CATSGSGQNYEQYF. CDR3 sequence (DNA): TGTGCCACCAGTGGCTCGGGTCAGAACTACGAGCAGTACTTC.

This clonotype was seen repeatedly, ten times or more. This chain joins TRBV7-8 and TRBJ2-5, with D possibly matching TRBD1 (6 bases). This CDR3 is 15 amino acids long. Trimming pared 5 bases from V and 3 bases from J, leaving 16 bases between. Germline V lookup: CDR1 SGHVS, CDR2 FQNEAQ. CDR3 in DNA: TGTGCCAGCAGCAGGATTGGGACAAGAGAAGAGACCCAGTACTTC. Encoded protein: CASSRIGTREETQYF.

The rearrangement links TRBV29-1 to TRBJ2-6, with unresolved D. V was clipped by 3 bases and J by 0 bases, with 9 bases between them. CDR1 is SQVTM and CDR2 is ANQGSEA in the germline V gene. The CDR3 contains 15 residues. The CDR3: CSVEGWDSGANVLTF. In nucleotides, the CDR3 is TGCAGCGTTGAGGGTTGGGACTCTGGGGCCAACGTCCTGACTTTC.

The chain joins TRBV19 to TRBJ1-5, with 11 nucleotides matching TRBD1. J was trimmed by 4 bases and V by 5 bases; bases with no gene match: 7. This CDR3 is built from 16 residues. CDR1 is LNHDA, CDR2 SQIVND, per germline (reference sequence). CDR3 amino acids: CASSPRTGGFNQPQHF. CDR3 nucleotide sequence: TGTGCCAGTAGTCCGCGGACAGGGGGCTTTAATCAGCCCCAGCATTTT. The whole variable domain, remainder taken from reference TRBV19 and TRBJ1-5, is DGGITQSPKYLFRKEGQNVTLSCEQNLNHDAMYWYRQDPGQGLRLIYYSQIVNDFQKGDIAEGYSVSREKKESFPLTVTSAQKNPTAFYLCASSPRTGGFNQPQHFGDGTRLSIL.

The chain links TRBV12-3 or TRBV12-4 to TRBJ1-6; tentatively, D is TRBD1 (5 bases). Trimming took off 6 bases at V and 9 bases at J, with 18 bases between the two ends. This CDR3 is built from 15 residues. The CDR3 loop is CASSRTEGWGSPLHF. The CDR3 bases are TGTGCCAGCAGCCGCACCGAGGGGTGGGGTTCACCCCTCCACTTT.